This TCR beta chain was recorded in a study of blood T cells in healthy people across ages. Study-wide results and limits: Estimates of diversity drawn from one million T cells were considered underestimates. Per-million-T-cell TCR beta diversity fell roughly linearly with age.

This clonotype was seen a handful of times. Its antigen is as yet unknown. Total RNA amounts of at least 5.5 micrograms were extracted per sample. CDR3 length equals 13 residues. The V end was cut by 5 bases, the J end by 4 bases, with 11 bases between. Germline loops: CDR1 SGHTA, CDR2 FQGNSA. Sample-barcoded 5' priming and a J-beta primer mix drove a second PCR of about 7 to 12 cycles. The yield of each sample was at least 2.5 million CDR3-containing paired-end reads. Each CDR3 protein gets one entry after TCRdb re-called the 5' RACE reads with MiXCR. The sample carries around 820,000 distinct CDR3 sequences, around 25% recorded once. This sample also belongs to another study, concerning T cells of mothers and their children.

Sequenced sample: blood. The chain is built from TRBV7-2 and TRBJ2-5, with unresolved D. This TCR came from a boy between 10 and 17 years old in good health. The CDR3: CASSENWGETQYF. Here the CDR3 DNA reads TGTGCCAGCAGCGAAAATTGGGGAGAGACCCAGTACTTC.